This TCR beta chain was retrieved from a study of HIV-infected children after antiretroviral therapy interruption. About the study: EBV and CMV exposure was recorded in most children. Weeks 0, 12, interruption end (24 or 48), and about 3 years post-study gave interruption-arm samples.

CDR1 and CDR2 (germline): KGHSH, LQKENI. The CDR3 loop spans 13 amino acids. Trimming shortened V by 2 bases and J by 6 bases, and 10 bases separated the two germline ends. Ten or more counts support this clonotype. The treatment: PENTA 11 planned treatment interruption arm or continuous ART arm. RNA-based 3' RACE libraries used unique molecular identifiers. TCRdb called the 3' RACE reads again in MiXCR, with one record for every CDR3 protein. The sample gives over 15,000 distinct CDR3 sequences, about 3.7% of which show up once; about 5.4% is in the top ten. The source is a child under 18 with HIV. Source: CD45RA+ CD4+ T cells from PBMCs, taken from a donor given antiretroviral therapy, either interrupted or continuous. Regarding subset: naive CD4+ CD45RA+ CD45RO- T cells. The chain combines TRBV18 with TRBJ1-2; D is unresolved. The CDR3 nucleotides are TGTGCCAGCTCACCATCATTGGACCATGGCTACACCTTC. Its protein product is CASSPSLDHGYTF.